Listed below are T cell receptor beta chains from one sample, sequenced in a study. One entry per CDR3 protein results from TCRdb running MiXCR on the RT-PCR reads. Of about 680,000 distinct CDR3 sequences in the sample, 14% are singletons; the top ten hold roughly 3.9%. The sequenced sample was memory CD4+ T cells from blood. The source of these receptors is a female donor in good health, serving as a healthy control. The CDR3 runs from the conserved cysteine through the conserved F or W. D genes are given only for firm matches. Only some rows state a clone size, as once, few, many or a class for expanded clones.

j_call cdr3_length v_call clone_size d_call cdr3_aa cdr3_nt
TRBJ1-1 14 TRBV27 NA NA CASSRHSTGSEAFF TGTGCCAGCAGTCGACACTCCACCGGGAGTGAAGCTTTCTTT
TRBJ1-5 15 TRBV20-1 NA NA CSAREGAGQDQPQHF TGCAGTGCTAGAGAGGGTGCGGGGCAAGATCAGCCCCAGCATTTT
TRBJ2-1 16 TRBV5-1 NA NA CASSDQGRGSYNEQFF TGCGCCAGCAGCGACCAGGGAAGGGGCTCCTACAATGAGCAGTTCTTC
TRBJ2-7 17 TRBV27 many TRBD2 CASGTRLAGGPAYEQYF TGTGCCAGTGGCACTCGGCTAGCGGGAGGGCCAGCCTACGAGCAGTACTTC
TRBJ2-6 16 TRBV7-8 NA NA CASSLEATSGANVLTF TGTGCCAGCAGCTTAGAGGCTACCTCTGGGGCCAACGTCCTGACTTTC
TRBJ1-1 14 TRBV29-1 NA TRBD1 CSVDLWDRATEAFF TGCAGCGTTGATTTATGGGACAGGGCCACTGAAGCTTTCTTT
TRBJ2-1 15 TRBV7-3 few TRBD2 CASSASGGAVGEQFF TGTGCCAGCAGCGCTAGCGGGGGGGCCGTTGGTGAGCAGTTCTTC
TRBJ2-3 15 TRBV5-1 NA NA CASSMGAIGTDTQYF TGCGCCAGCTCAATGGGGGCGATCGGCACAGATACGCAGTATTTT
TRBJ1-4 12 TRBV20-1 NA NA CSATQNGEKLFF TGCAGTGCTACTCAGAATGGGGAAAAACTGTTTTTT
TRBJ1-3 14 TRBV6-6 few NA CASLDGGIGNTIYF TGTGCCAGCCTCGACGGGGGGATTGGAAACACCATATATTTT
TRBJ1-2 15 TRBV4-2 few NA CASSYQGFSGNGYTF TGTGCCAGCAGCTACCAAGGGTTCTCAGGGAATGGCTACACCTTC
TRBJ1-4 13 TRBV20-1 NA NA CSARRGVSEKLFF TGCAGTGCTAGAAGGGGCGTGAGTGAAAAACTGTTTTTT
TRBJ2-3 14 TRBV29-1 many TRBD2 CSVESSGGTDTQYF TGCAGCGTTGAGTCTAGCGGGGGCACAGATACGCAGTATTTT
TRBJ2-2 17 TRBV5-1 NA NA CASSLAFGGSNTVELFF TGCGCCAGCAGCTTGGCATTTGGGGGATCGAACACCGTGGAGCTGTTTTTT
TRBJ1-4 13 TRBV6-1 few NA CASSATWQEKLFF TGTGCCAGTTCAGCGACATGGCAGGAAAAACTGTTTTTT
TRBJ1-2 15 TRBV12-3/TRBV12-4 few TRBD1 CASSPDRGHNYGYTF TGTGCCAGCAGTCCCGACAGGGGCCATAACTATGGCTACACCTTC
TRBJ2-5 14 TRBV27 few NA CASSYKATQETQYF TGTGCCAGCAGTTATAAAGCGACGCAAGAGACCCAGTACTTC
TRBJ2-3 15 TRBV5-1 few NA CASSLRDAPLDTQYF TGCGCCAGCAGCTTGCGGGACGCTCCCTTAGATACGCAGTATTTT